The present T cell receptor (beta chain) was sequenced within a study of T cells and copy number aberrations in small-cell lung cancer (dated by TCRdb to about 2021). With respect to the entire study: TCR repertoire sequencing was paired with whole-exome sequencing of the same tumor regions to relate T cell metrics to mutations and copy number aberrations. Tumor TCR data were available for about 17 patients, and TCR data from both tumor and normal tissue were available for some 15 patients.

Using multiplexed V- and J-gene primers, the immunoSEQ hsTCRB Kit amplified TCR-beta CDR3 regions from genomic DNA. Unique DNA barcodes were added in a second PCR, and the samples were pooled together with one negative control and one positive control. Sequencing of the pooled TCR-beta libraries was performed on an Illumina MiSeq using a 150-cycle paired-end protocol. As for the original processing: Adaptive Biotechnologies processed the raw sequencing data and produced a report containing normalized, annotated TCR-beta repertoires. T-cell density was calculated by normalizing TCR-beta templates to usable DNA, with usable DNA estimated through amplification of housekeeping genes. Clonality was defined as 1 minus Pielou's evenness, while richness was a count of unique rearrangements. TCRdb's version of the immuneACCESS table is confined to in-frame rearrangements and falls short of the full clone set. An unresolved V gene accounts for under half of the shortfall where checked; the remainder is of unknown origin. V and J calls and clone size are as listed in that table; D and trimming were resolved from the DNA. The sample includes 2,000 to 2,500 clones, with about 80% observed a single time. 8.8% of the sample is taken by the ten largest.

To note about this clone: Its antigen is currently not known. No quality values exist for individual bases; no much larger clone is one base distant.

The donors were limited-stage small-cell lung cancer patients who had surgical resection in Hangzhou, China, between the late 2000s and the early 2020s. Every donor underwent upfront surgery with no preoperative chemotherapy or radiotherapy, and no donor received immunotherapy either before or after surgery. Each of the approximately 19 patients in the sequenced cohort was a smoker or a heavy second-hand smoker. Adjacent normal lung was collected at least 2 cm from the tumor margin and was morphologically confirmed by two pathologists to be free of malignant cells. To characterize T cell repertoire heterogeneity, the study applied multi-region TCR-beta sequencing to resected limited-stage small-cell lung cancers and to tumor-adjacent lung tissue. The AllPrep DNA/RNA FFPE Kit (Qiagen) was used to extract genomic DNA from FFPE tissue. What the work shows at the level of the full study, not this receptor alone: Compared with adjacent lung tissue, tumors showed lower T-cell density, richness and clonality, although the density difference was not significant. All specimens were formalin-fixed paraffin-embedded tissue, which is known to introduce sequencing artifacts. A small sample size, resulting from surgical resection being uncommon in small-cell lung cancer, limited the study, and the findings need validation.

The CDR3 goes from the cysteine to the phenylalanine over 15 residues. Only the CDR3 part of the read is kept: 45 bases, read in frame from the first base. The germline V gene provides CDR1 MDHEN and CDR2 SYDVKM. V loses 3 bases, J loses 3 bases, and the germline ends lie 14 bases apart. The chain couples TRBV28 to TRBJ1-2; the D gene is possibly TRBD1, with 6 bases matching. The sequence was collected from a woman aged 55-70 years with small cell lung cancer. Sequencing was carried out using normal tissue next to the tumor. This receptor carries the CDR3 CASSLGAGEYYGYTF. The nucleotide sequence is given as TGTGCCAGCAGTTTGGGGGCAGGGGAGTACTATGGCTACACCTTC.